The 5 T cell receptor beta chains below all came from one sample that was sequenced in a study of blood T cell repertoires in COVID-19. Profiling relied on immunoSEQ multiplex PCR, and the TCRdb table lists in-frame clones only, not all of them. Among about 370,000 clones listed, 80% to 90% were seen once. The sequencing sample was made of peripheral blood. These receptors came from a woman aged 25 to 39 with COVID-19, enrolled during active disease.

This chain uses TRBV4-1 with TRBJ2-1; a possible D gene is TRBD2 (5 bases). V was pared by 1 base and J by 4 bases, with 11 bases between. The CDR3 length is 15 residues. Looked up from germline, CDR1 is MGHRA and CDR2 is YSYEKL. This chain's CDR3 is CASSQGPGLYNEQFF. The CDR3, as DNA: TGCGCCAGCAGCCAAGGACCAGGACTTTACAATGAGCAGTTCTTC.

The genes are TRBV2 and TRBJ2-7; TRBD2 is a possible D gene (7 bases). CDR1 SNHLY and CDR2 FYNNEI come from the germline V gene. The V gene lost 8 bases and the J gene lost 3 bases, with 11 bases spanning the gap. This CDR3 has 12 amino acids. The CDR3 nucleotides read TGTGCCAGCGGGGGGGGCCTCTACGAGCAGTACTTC. As protein: CASGGGLYEQYF. The full variable domain, its missing parts supplied by reference TRBV2 and TRBJ2-7, is EPEVTQTPSHQVTQMGQEVILRCVPISNHLYFYWYRQILGQKVEFLVSFYNNEISEKSEIFDDQFSVERPDGSNFTLKIRSTKLEDSAMYFCASGGGLYEQYFGPGTRLTVT.

The CDR3 nucleotides read TGTGCCAGCAGTCCGGACAGGGGGAACTATGGCTACACCTTC. Translated, it gives CASSPDRGNYGYTF. The chain recombines TRBV6-5 with TRBJ1-2; 10 bases line up with TRBD1. The CDR3 runs 14 residues. From germline, CDR1 is MNHEY and CDR2 SVGAGI. V gave up 5 bases and J gave up 2 bases; unmatched junction bases: 2.

The chain employs TRBV18 and TRBJ1-3; 9 nucleotides align to TRBD1. The CDR3 sequence is 16 residues long. Trimming at V came to 4 bases and at J to 2 bases, leaving 6 bases not matched to a gene. In germline, CDR1 is KGHSH, CDR2 LQKENI. DNA for the CDR3: TGTGCCAGCTCACAACCGGGACAGGGTGCTGGAAACACCATATATTTT. Its translation: CASSQPGQGAGNTIYF.

The chain joins TRBV2 to TRBJ2-5, with 7 bases identical to TRBD1. This CDR3 comprises 14 residues. Trimming took 4 bases from V and 5 from J; bases not matched to a gene: 7. Germline V gene sequence: CDR1 SNHLY, CDR2 FYNNEI. Here the CDR3 DNA reads TGTGCCAGCAGTGGGCAGGGGGAAAAGGAGACCCAGTACTTC. Its translation is CASSGQGEKETQYF.